This entry lists 3 T cell receptor beta chains sequenced from one sample in a study of human T cells and chemical hapten exposure. TCRdb reprocessed the 5' RACE reads with MiXCR, giving one entry per CDR3 protein. This table holds over 95,000 distinct CDR3 sequences, roughly 19% found once. Extraction yielded total RNA from whole blood (unfractionated). These receptors originate from a human donor in good health.

V is TRBV20-1 and J is TRBJ2-1, with a weak D call TRBD2 (5 bases). The CDR3 has 13 residues. V dropped 2 bases and J dropped 13 bases, with 18 bases sitting between them. Germline CDR1 and CDR2: DFQATT and SNEGSKA (reference sequence). The CDR3 sequence: CSARPPGVGSQFF. The CDR3 nucleotides are TGCAGTGCTAGACCTCCCGGGGTAGGGTCCCAGTTCTTC.

This clonotype was picked up many times. The junction departs from the called germline gene at one end, perhaps through a read error. The CDR3 region is CASTSTVPGQALF. As DNA, the CDR3 is TGTGCCAGCACTTCAACGGTCCCGGGACAGGCACTATTC. The V and J genes are TRBV7-2 and TRBJ2-4, with TRBD1 identical over 8 bases. Looked up from germline, CDR1 is SGHTA and CDR2 is FQGNSA. This CDR3 contains 13 residues.

This clonotype occurred a few times. The CDR3, as DNA: TGTGCCAGCAGCCCCCGAGACAGGGCCCCTATAATCTATGGCTACACCTTC. It codes for CASSPRDRAPIIYGYTF. The chain combines TRBV27 with TRBJ1-2; 7 positions agree with TRBD1. Germline-derived CDR1 and CDR2 are MNHEY and SMNVEV (reference sequence). This CDR3 has 17 residues. V lost 6 bases to trimming and J lost 4 bases; unmatched junction nucleotides: 17.